This entry describes one T cell receptor (beta chain). Its antigen is still unknown. Germline V lookup: CDR1 SGHTA, CDR2 FQGNSA. This CDR3 is 13 amino acids long. Trimming removed 1 base at V and 13 bases at J, with 13 bases between. Peripheral blood samples and lesional scalp punch biopsies were obtained from alopecia areata patients. This sample was included in a study of CD8+ T cells in alopecia areata. Study-level background: Each day, treated patients took oral tofacitinib twice, at 5 to 10 mg per dose. Study-level findings and limits: Scalp lesions, especially in alopecia totalis/universalis, had higher clonality than normal scalp.

Reverse transcribed after extraction, RNA yielded cDNA as the sequencing template. Sequenced by immunoSEQ multiplex PCR; TCRdb stores in-frame clones only, minus some. The data hold 90,000 to 100,000 clones, with 35% to 45% observed a single time. This chain uses TRBV7-2 with TRBJ2-2; D is undetermined. This clonotype was obtained from a human donor with alopecia areata. The specimen sequenced was CD4+ T cells sorted from blood. The CDR3 spells CASSLDGTRVLFF. The CDR3 nucleotides read TGTGCCAGCAGCTTAGACGGTACGCGAGTGCTGTTTTTT.